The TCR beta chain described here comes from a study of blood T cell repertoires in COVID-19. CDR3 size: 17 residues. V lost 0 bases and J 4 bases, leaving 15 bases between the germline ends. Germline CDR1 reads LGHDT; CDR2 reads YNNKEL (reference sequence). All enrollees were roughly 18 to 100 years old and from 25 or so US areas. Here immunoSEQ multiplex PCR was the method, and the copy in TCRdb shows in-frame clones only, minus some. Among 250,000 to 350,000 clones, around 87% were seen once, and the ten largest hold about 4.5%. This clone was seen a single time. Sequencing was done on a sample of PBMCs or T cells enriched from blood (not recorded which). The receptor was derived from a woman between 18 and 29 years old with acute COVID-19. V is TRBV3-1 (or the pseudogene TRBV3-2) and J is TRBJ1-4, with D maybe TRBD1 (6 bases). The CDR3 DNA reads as TGTGCCAGCAGCCAAGATGCGTCAAGGACAGATAATGAAAAACTGTTTTTT. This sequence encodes CASSQDASRTDNEKLFF.